Listed here is a single T cell receptor beta chain. Antigen unknown. This sample stems from a study of cytomegalovirus exposure and HLA in healthy donors. Points from the study as a whole: Prediction of most subjects' HLA-A and HLA-B alleles by TCR beta sequences was reportedly accurate. The classifier, whose performance was assessed in both the original and validation cohorts, reportedly diagnosed cytomegalovirus status with high specificity and sensitivity. Later analysis demonstrated an association between a missense DCLRE1C variant and TCR beta V- and J-gene trimming.

The CDR3 is 15 amino acids. Unmatched junction bases numbered 2, after V lost 0 bases and J lost 4 bases. Looked up from germline, CDR1 is SGHDN and CDR2 is FVKESK. Both 60 Vbeta primers and 13 Jbeta primers went into the PCR. Libraries were prepared by immunoSEQ multiplex PCR; TCRdb keeps only in-frame clonotypes and omits some of them. The ten top clones account for roughly 0.8%, within a sample of around 70,000 clones. Sequencing was carried out using PBMCs. The chain is built from TRBV14 and TRBJ1-2, with 10 bases fitting TRBD1. The receptor comes from a boy younger than 18 in good health and CMV-seronegative. The CDR3 here is CASSQDRTGGYGYTF. In DNA, the CDR3 is TGTGCCAGCAGCCAAGATAGGACAGGGGGCTATGGCTACACCTTC.